These 15 T cell receptor beta chains came from one sample sequenced in a study of blood T cell repertoires in COVID-19. Sequenced by immunoSEQ multiplex PCR; TCRdb stores in-frame clones only, minus some. Of 150,000 to 200,000 clones in the sample, around 90% were seen once. Sequencing was carried out using PBMCs or T cells enriched from blood (not recorded which). The receptors originated from a woman in her thirties who had recovered from COVID-19.

The gene calls are TRBV9 and TRBJ2-5, with TRBD1 matching over 7 bases. J was trimmed by 3 bases and V by 2 bases; bases with no gene match: 4. Germline loops: CDR1 SGDLS, CDR2 YYNGEE. The length of the CDR3 is 14 residues. CDR3 DNA sequence: TGTGCCAGCAGCGTCAAGGGGACAGAAGAGACCCAGTACTTC. It encodes CASSVKGTEETQYF.

The chain links TRBV11-3 to TRBJ2-1; D uncertain. The V end lost 1 base, the J end lost 7 bases, and 11 bases lay between the germline ends. CDR3 length: 14 amino acids. The V gene's germline CDR1 is SGHNT and CDR2 YENEEA. The CDR3 coding sequence is TGTGCCAGCAGCTTAGGAGGAGCGCGGAATGAGCAGTTCTTC. It is translated as CASSLGGARNEQFF.

A single count supports this clone. The V gene is TRBV7-9, the J gene TRBJ1-4; D is possibly TRBD1 (5 bases). CDR3 length equals 16 residues. Deletions cut 3 bases from V and 4 bases from J, with 15 bases between. Germline assignment: CDR1 SEHNR and CDR2 FQNEAQ (reference sequence). CDR3 sequence reads: CASSFGRGANNEKLFF. For the CDR3, the DNA is TGTGCCAGCAGCTTCGGTAGGGGCGCCAATAATGAAAAACTGTTTTTT.

The rearrangement links TRBV7-9 to TRBJ2-7; 8 positions match TRBD1. The CDR3 has 16 amino acids. After removal of 5 bases from V and 7 bases from J, the junction contained 16 bases not matched to a gene. CDR1 is SEHNR and CDR2 is FQNEAQ in the germline V gene (reference sequence). The CDR3 nucleotides are TGTGCCAGCAGCGGCCCCGTCGACAGGGGAAGAGAAGAGCAGTACTTC. It codes for CASSGPVDRGREEQYF.

The rearrangement joins TRBV19 to TRBJ1-6; D is unresolved. CDR1 is LNHDA, CDR2 SQIVND, per germline (reference sequence). This CDR3 spans 14 amino acids. V was trimmed by 7 bases and J by 5 bases, leaving 12 bases between them. CDR3 in amino acids: CASTHRDHNSPLHF. The CDR3 coding sequence is TGTGCCAGTACCCACCGGGATCATAATTCACCCCTCCACTTT.

J is TRBJ2-1 and V is TRBV3-1 (or the pseudogene TRBV3-2); D gene unclear. Trimming took 1 base from V and 10 from J, leaving 14 bases between them. CDR1 and CDR2 (germline): LGHDT, YNNKEL (reference sequence). This CDR3 is built from 14 residues. The CDR3 reads CASSQAPQAYEQFF. The CDR3 DNA sequence: TGTGCCAGCAGCCAAGCGCCCCAAGCTTACGAGCAGTTCTTC.

The chain has TRBV7-2 and TRBJ1-1, with 8 bases identical to TRBD1. From germline, CDR1 is SGHTA and CDR2 FQGNSA. The CDR3 length is 14 residues. Losses at the gene ends were 3 bases for V and 5 bases for J; bases not matched to a gene: 5. In DNA form, the CDR3 reads TGTGCCAGCAGCTTCGACAGGGGAACAACTGAAGCTTTCTTT. This sequence encodes CASSFDRGTTEAFF. Together with reference TRBV7-2 and TRBJ1-1, the CDR3 gives the full variable domain: GAGVSQSPSNKVTEKGKDVELRCDPISGHTALYWYRQSLGQGLEFLIYFQGNSAPDKSGLPSDRFSAERTGGSVSTLTIQRTQQEDSAVYLCASSFDRGTTEAFFGQGTRLTVV.

The chain links TRBV28 to TRBJ1-5; TRBD1 matches 8 bases. In germline, CDR1 is MDHEN, CDR2 SYDVKM. V lost 10 bases to trimming and J lost 2 bases; unmatched junction nucleotides: 10. This CDR3 contains 15 residues. CDR3 amino acids: CATEDREVGNQPQHF. The CDR3 nucleotides are TGTGCCACCGAGGACAGGGAGGTTGGCAATCAGCCCCAGCATTTT.

This chain uses TRBV5-1 with TRBJ1-1; maybe TRBD1 (5 bases). The V gene lost 0 bases and the J gene lost 12 bases, with 15 bases spanning the gap. Germline CDR1 is SGHRS and CDR2 is YFSETQ. This CDR3 is built from 13 residues. CDR3 DNA sequence: TGCGCCAGCAGCTTGGTAGTGGCAGGGCGGACTTTCTTT. Translated, it gives CASSLVVAGRTFF.

The genes are TRBV6-8 and TRBJ1-4; possible D gene TRBD1, 6 bases. Germline lookup yields CDR1 MNHGY and CDR2 SAAAGT. Trimming cost V 5 bases and J 2 bases, with 12 bases left between them. CDR3 length: 15 amino acids. In nucleotides, the CDR3 is TGTGCCAGCAGTCCAACAGGGCCCACTAATGAAAAACTGTTTTTT. Translated: CASSPTGPTNEKLFF.

The chain links TRBV29-1 to TRBJ2-3; 11 bases map to TRBD2. V shed 0 bases and J 4 bases; nucleotides not matched to a gene: 3. The CDR3 is 15 residues long. In germline, CDR1 is SQVTM, CDR2 ANQGSEA. CDR3: CSVEDLSGGADTQYF. The CDR3 DNA follows: TGCAGCGTTGAAGATCTTAGCGGGGGGGCAGATACGCAGTATTTT.

This clone was counted a few times. The CDR3 sequence: CASSFSGAEAFF. The DNA of the CDR3 is TGTGCCAGCAGCTTCTCAGGGGCTGAAGCTTTCTTT. The chain is built from TRBV7-9 and TRBJ1-1, with D perhaps matching TRBD1 (6 bases). The CDR3 totals 12 residues. Trimming removed 3 bases at V and 6 bases at J, with 8 bases between. Germline V gene lookup returns CDR1 SEHNR and CDR2 FQNEAQ (reference sequence).

The chain uses TRBV18 and TRBJ2-2, with unresolved D. The V gene lost 3 bases and the J gene lost 4 bases, with 6 bases spanning the gap. Germline lookup yields CDR1 KGHSH and CDR2 LQKENI. The CDR3 spans 13 residues. CDR3 DNA: TGTGCCAGCTCACCCGCCGGCACCGGGGAGCTGTTTTTT. Its protein is CASSPAGTGELFF.

The chain combines TRBV19 with TRBJ2-3; D might be TRBD1 (5 bases). V shed 3 bases and J shed 3 bases, with 10 bases lying between them. Germline CDR1 reads LNHDA; CDR2 reads SQIVND (reference sequence). There are 14 residues in the CDR3. The CDR3 DNA sequence: TGTGCCAGTAGTATGGGCAGGGATACAGATACGCAGTATTTT. It yields the protein CASSMGRDTDTQYF.

The V call is TRBV30, the J call TRBJ1-1, with no clear D. Trimming removed 0 bases from V and 4 bases from J, with 6 bases in between. Germline assignment: CDR1 GTSNPN and CDR2 SVGIG (reference sequence). The CDR3 is 12 residues long. The CDR3 region is CAWSVLRTEAFF. The CDR3 DNA is TGTGCCTGGAGTGTACTCCGCACTGAAGCTTTCTTT.